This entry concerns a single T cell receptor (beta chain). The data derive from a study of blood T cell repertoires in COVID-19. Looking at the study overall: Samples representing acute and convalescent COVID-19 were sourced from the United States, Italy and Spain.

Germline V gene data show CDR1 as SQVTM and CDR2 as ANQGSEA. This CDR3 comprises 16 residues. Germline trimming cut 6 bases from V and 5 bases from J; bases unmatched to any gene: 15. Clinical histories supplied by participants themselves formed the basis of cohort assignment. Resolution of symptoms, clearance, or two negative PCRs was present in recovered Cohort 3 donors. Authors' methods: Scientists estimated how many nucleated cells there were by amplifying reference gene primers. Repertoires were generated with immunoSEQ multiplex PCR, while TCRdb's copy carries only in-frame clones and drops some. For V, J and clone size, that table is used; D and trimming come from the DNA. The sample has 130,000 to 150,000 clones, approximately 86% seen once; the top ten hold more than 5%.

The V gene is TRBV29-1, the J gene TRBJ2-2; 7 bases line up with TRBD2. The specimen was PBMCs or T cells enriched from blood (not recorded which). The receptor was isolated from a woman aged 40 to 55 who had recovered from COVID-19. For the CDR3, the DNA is TGCAGCGTGGTGGTGAGCGGGGCAATAGGGACCGGGGAGCTGTTTTTT. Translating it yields CSVVVSGAIGTGELFF.